This T cell receptor (beta chain) was sequenced during a study of blood T cell repertoires in COVID-19. Study-wide background: The cDNA or gDNA used as material had been derived from T cells, B-cell-depleted T cells, or PBMCs.

Per the study methods: Reference gene primer amplification yielded estimated nucleated cell counts. Profiling relied on immunoSEQ multiplex PCR, and the TCRdb table lists in-frame clones only, not all of them. V and J calls and clone size are those listed in that table; D and trimming were worked out from the DNA. The table has 90,000 to 150,000 clones, over 75% seen once; the top ten hold roughly 10%. The CDR3 is 15 amino acids. V was clipped by 4 bases and J by 4 bases; unmatched bases: 7. Germline V gene lookup returns CDR1 SGHDT and CDR2 YYEEEE. The sample was peripheral blood. V gene TRBV5-6 combines with J gene TRBJ2-1; 8 bases are a match to TRBD2. This sequence originates from a man aged 80 or over with acute or convalescent COVID-19. This chain's CDR3 is CASSPGLADYNEQFF. The CDR3 DNA is TGTGCCAGCAGCCCCGGACTAGCAGATTACAATGAGCAGTTCTTC.